What follows are 21 T cell receptor beta chains derived from one specimen sequenced in a study of monozygotic twins with inflammatory bowel disease. TCRdb reprocessed the 5' RACE reads, with one entry per CDR3 protein and no DNA. The ten top clones account for 2% to 3%, within a sample of a few hundred thousand distinct CDR3 sequences. Specimen: blood. The receptor set was obtained from a human donor with ulcerative colitis or Crohn's disease, or a healthy co-twin of an affected twin (not recorded which).

CDR3 amino acids: CASSPAGPAAYNSPLYF. The J gene is TRBJ1-6, the V gene TRBV7-9. This CDR3 has 17 amino acids. Per the germline V gene, CDR1 is SEHNR and CDR2 is FQNEAQ (reference sequence).

The chain couples TRBV5-1 to TRBJ2-1; TCRdb's D gene call, TRBD2, goes unchecked for lack of DNA. Germline V gene sequence: CDR1 SGHRS, CDR2 YFSETQ. CDR3 length equals 14 residues. The chain's CDR3 is CASRSSGARNEQFF.

The J gene is TRBJ1-1, the V gene TRBV6-5. CDR3 length: 13 amino acids. CDR1 is MNHEY, CDR2 SVGAGI, per germline. CDR3 sequence reads: CASFRQGGTEAFF.

V and J are TRBV11-1 and TRBJ2-4; with no DNA, the TCRdb D assignment of TRBD2 cannot be verified. Per germline, CDR1 SGHAT and CDR2 FQDESV (reference sequence). This CDR3 is built from 18 residues. The CDR3 here is CASSLAQTSGLAKNIQYF.

This sequence joins TRBV18 and TRBJ2-3. The length of the CDR3 is 14 residues. Per the germline V gene, CDR1 is KGHSH and CDR2 is LQKENI. CDR3 amino acids: CASSPPAGTDTQYF. Based on the CDR3 plus reference TRBV18 and TRBJ2-3, the full variable domain is NAGVMQNPRHLVRRRGQEARLRCSPMKGHSHVYWYRQLPEEGLKFMVYLQKENIIDESGMPKERFSAEFPKEGPSILRIQQVVRGDSAAYFCASSPPAGTDTQYFGPGTRLTVL.

The chain employs TRBV12-5 and TRBJ2-2; the D call from TCRdb, TRBD1, cannot be confirmed without DNA. The CDR3 has 13 residues. Per germline, CDR1 LGHNT and CDR2 FRNRAP. This CDR3 reads CASGLTGPGELFF.

The chain recombines TRBV24-1 with TRBJ2-2. This CDR3 is built from 12 residues. CDR1 and CDR2 from the germline V gene are KGHDR and SFDVKD. The CDR3 region is CATSDLPGELFF.

V gene TRBV5-1 combines with J gene TRBJ1-2. In germline, CDR1 is SGHRS, CDR2 YFSETQ. The CDR3 consists of 13 residues. CDR3 amino acids: CASSFERVQGYTF.

The rearrangement uses TRBV4-3 and TRBJ2-3; without DNA, the TCRdb call of TRBD1 cannot be checked. CDR1 is LGHNA and CDR2 is YSLEER in the germline V gene. There are 15 residues in the CDR3. CDR3 region: CASSRGRGFTDTQYF.

J is TRBJ1-3 and V is TRBV3-1. The CDR3 contains 14 residues. The V gene's germline CDR1 is LGHDT and CDR2 YNNKEL (reference sequence). The CDR3: CASSRDYSGNTIYF.

The J gene is TRBJ2-3, the V gene TRBV20-1. This CDR3 is 12 amino acids long. The germline V gene encodes CDR1 DFQATT and CDR2 SNEGSKA (reference sequence). CDR3 protein: CSAREVFDTQYF.

This chain connects TRBV5-1 to TRBJ1-2. Germline values: CDR1 SGHRS, CDR2 YFSETQ. The CDR3 covers 15 residues. CDR3 region: CASSSGQGRAYGYTF.

The rearrangement uses TRBV30 and TRBJ1-1. CDR1 GTSNPN and CDR2 SVGIG come from the germline V gene (reference sequence). This CDR3 is built from 14 residues. CDR3: CAWRGQGPAGEAFF.

The chain has TRBV19 and TRBJ1-2. CDR1 is LNHDA and CDR2 is SQIVND in the germline V gene (reference sequence). The CDR3 runs 15 residues. The CDR3 sequence is CASSLRQVVDYGYTF.

The chain is built from TRBV5-6 and TRBJ2-7; the D call of TRBD1 rests on TCRdb alone, since no DNA is present to check it. The CDR3 length is 14 residues. Germline V gene data show CDR1 as SGHDT and CDR2 as YYEEEE. The CDR3 reads CASSLVAGGREQYF.

The chain couples TRBV6-2 or TRBV6-3 to TRBJ2-6; without DNA, the TCRdb call of TRBD1 cannot be checked. The CDR3 runs to 15 residues. Germline CDR1 reads MNHEY; CDR2 reads SVGEGT. The CDR3 sequence: CASTPRDSGANVLTF.

This chain joins TRBV25-1 and TRBJ2-2; without DNA, the TCRdb call of TRBD1 cannot be checked. Germline V gene lookup returns CDR1 MGHDK and CDR2 SYGVNS. The CDR3 covers 18 residues. The CDR3 here is CASSETRPLRRGTGELFF.

The chain uses TRBV29-1 and TRBJ2-2. The CDR3 sequence is 14 residues long. Germline assignment: CDR1 SQVTM and CDR2 ANQGSEA. CDR3 residues: CSVGRGSDTGELFF.

The V call is TRBV20-1, the J call TRBJ1-4; lacking DNA, the TRBD1 call made by TCRdb goes unchecked. This CDR3 is 16 amino acids long. The germline gives CDR1 DFQATT, CDR2 SNEGSKA (reference sequence). The CDR3 loop reads CSARVSDRGVGEKLFF.

This chain connects TRBV5-4 to TRBJ2-3. The V gene's germline CDR1 is SGHNT and CDR2 YYREEE (reference sequence). The CDR3 runs 17 residues. The chain's CDR3 is CASSLGGGTSIMDTQYF.

This chain links TRBV18 with TRBJ2-1; TCRdb reports TRBD1, a call that lacks DNA to check it against. The CDR3 is 13 amino acids. Germline CDR1 and CDR2: KGHSH and LQKENI. Here the CDR3 reads CASPGGVGNEQFF.